A single sample gave rise to the 8 T cell receptor beta chains below, sequenced in a study of T cell repertoires in cytomegalovirus infection. Which antigens these TCRs recognize remains unknown. TCRdb re-analysed the reads in MiXCR, keeping a single row per CDR3 protein. The profile covers under 500,000 distinct CDR3 sequences, with more than 40% appearing a single time and 35% to 50% taken by the ten largest. The sample here was cultured PBMCs, taken from culture after CMV antigen stimulation. These receptors all stem from a human donor in good health (CMV status not recorded). Some clones in this sample may be carry-over from other donors' samples.

The table lists this clonotype with a few counts. The rearrangement uses TRBV20-1 and TRBJ2-7; a weak D match, TRBD2 (6 bases). The CDR3 covers 13 residues. Germline lookup yields CDR1 DFQATT and CDR2 SNEGSKA (reference sequence). Trimming cost V 6 bases and J 5 bases, with 17 bases left between them. CDR3 loop: CSAATTSFNEQYF. The CDR3 region has the DNA TGCAGTGCGGCTACGACTAGTTTTAACGAGCAGTACTTC.

The chain uses TRBV15 and TRBJ2-7; D is possibly TRBD2 (5 bases). With 6 bases removed from V and 4 bases from J, the gap between germline ends came to 13 bases. Germline-derived CDR1 and CDR2 are LNHNV and YYDKDF (reference sequence). This CDR3 is built from 13 residues. CDR3: CATRKAAQYEQYF. CDR3 in DNA: TGTGCCACCAGGAAAGCGGCCCAATACGAGCAGTACTTC.

The chain employs TRBV20-1 and TRBJ2-7; D is ambiguous. Trimming took off 5 bases at V and 3 bases at J, with 17 bases between the two ends. There are 14 residues in the CDR3. CDR1 DFQATT and CDR2 SNEGSKA come from the germline V gene (reference sequence). The CDR3 nucleotides read TGCAGTGCTCCCAGACCGGGCTTCGGCTACGAGCAGTACTTC. This translates into CSAPRPGFGYEQYF.

This clonotype was seen more than once but under ten times. The chain couples TRBV7-2 to TRBJ2-1, with TRBD2 as a possible D gene (6 bases). This CDR3 has 16 residues. V lost 3 bases and J lost 4, with 16 bases in between. CDR1 and CDR2 (germline): SGHTA, FQGNSA. This CDR3 is CASSLYPDYLYNEQFF. Here the CDR3 DNA reads TGTGCCAGCAGCTTGTACCCGGACTACTTATACAATGAGCAGTTCTTC.

This clonotype was observed a single time. The chain is built from TRBV20-1 and TRBJ2-5; D call uncertain. The germline gives CDR1 DFQATT, CDR2 SNEGSKA (reference sequence). CDR3 length: 12 amino acids. The V end lost 2 bases, the J end lost 0 bases, and 4 bases lay between the germline ends. For the CDR3, the DNA is TGCAGTGCTAGATCGTACCAAGAGACCCAGTACTTC. Protein: CSARSYQETQYF.

This chain links TRBV27 with TRBJ2-1; the match to TRBD2 covers 14 bases. Germline CDR1 is MNHEY and CDR2 is SMNVEV (reference sequence). The CDR3 has 18 residues. Germline trimming cut 8 bases from V and 6 bases from J; bases unmatched to any gene: 15. CDR3 sequence: CASLSGTSGRGPLNEQFF. CDR3 in DNA: TGTGCCAGCTTATCCGGGACTAGCGGGAGAGGGCCCCTCAATGAGCAGTTCTTC.

This clonotype was observed a handful of times. The rearrangement joins TRBV7-6 to TRBJ1-3, with unresolved D. Trimming stripped 0 bases from V and 0 bases from J, with 3 bases between. Germline CDR1 SGHVS, CDR2 FNYEAQ. CDR3 length equals 14 residues. CDR3 region: CASSLASSGNTIYF. CDR3 bases: TGTGCCAGCAGCTTAGCCAGCTCTGGAAACACCATATATTTT.

The chain is built from TRBV12-3 or TRBV12-4 and TRBJ2-7; the D is unclear. CDR3 size: 13 residues. The V end was cut by 3 bases, the J end by 7 bases, with 13 bases between. In DNA form, the CDR3 reads TGTGCCAGCAGTTTCGAGGCTCGCGGAGAGCAGTACTTC. Its protein product is CASSFEARGEQYF.